Following are 16 T cell receptor beta chains from one sample sequenced in a study of blood T cell repertoires in COVID-19 (dated by TCRdb to about 2020). Library preparation employed the immunoSEQ multiplex PCR assay. Sourced from immuneACCESS, this table was stored by TCRdb with only in-frame sequences that have V and J called. A share of the clones is absent; for the studies checked, an unresolved V gene accounts for under half, and the remainder has no known explanation. This sample has about 310,000 clones in its table, and roughly 84% of those were observed once. The biggest ten clones account for 1% of the sample. Sequenced sample: peripheral blood. Source of these receptors: a man in his forties or fifties with active or convalescent COVID-19.

V and J are TRBV19 and TRBJ1-1; TRBD1 matches at 8 bases. CDR3 size: 14 residues. The germline V gene has CDR1 LNHDA and CDR2 SQIVND (reference sequence). Trimming cost V 4 bases and J 1 base; bases outside gene matches: 2. In nucleotides, the CDR3 is TGTGCCAGTAGTACCGGGACAGGGAACACTGAAGCTTTCTTT. It yields the protein CASSTGTGNTEAFF.

The V and J genes are TRBV28 and TRBJ1-5, with D tentatively TRBD1 (6 bases). The CDR3 has 15 residues. CDR1 is MDHEN and CDR2 is SYDVKM in the germline V gene. Trimming removed 10 bases from V and 7 bases from J, with 23 bases in between. The CDR3 here is CATLITGSAWQPQHF. As DNA, the CDR3 is TGTGCCACCCTCATAACAGGGTCTGCATGGCAGCCCCAGCATTTT.

The chain joins TRBV6-5 to TRBJ1-3; D is possibly TRBD1 (6 bases). The CDR3 runs 15 residues. Between the trimmed V and J ends, which lost 7 bases and 0 bases, there was a span of 13 bases. Germline V gene lookup returns CDR1 MNHEY and CDR2 SVGAGI. CDR3 DNA sequence: TGTGCCAGCAAACTACAGGGCCACTCTGGAAACACCATATATTTT. Residues: CASKLQGHSGNTIYF.

The V gene is TRBV18, the J gene TRBJ1-3; TRBD1 matches at 8 bases. The CDR3 spans 13 residues. CDR1 and CDR2 from the germline V gene are KGHSH and LQKENI. Trimming cost V 5 bases and J 5 bases; bases outside gene matches: 2. CDR3 DNA sequence: TGTGCCAGCTCAGGACAGGGAAGAAACACCATATATTTT. Amino acids: CASSGQGRNTIYF.

The chain combines TRBV12-3 or TRBV12-4 with TRBJ2-5; tentatively, D is TRBD1 (6 bases). Trimming stripped 3 bases from V and 3 bases from J, with 8 bases between. The CDR3 totals 13 residues. In DNA form, the CDR3 reads TGTGCCAGCAGTTTCGGGACAAAAGAGACCCAGTACTTC. Its protein product is CASSFGTKETQYF.

The chain recombines TRBV27 with TRBJ1-2; D is unresolved. This CDR3 comprises 14 residues. The germline V gene encodes CDR1 MNHEY and CDR2 SMNVEV (reference sequence). Trimming pared 5 bases from V and 5 bases from J, leaving 15 bases between. The CDR3: CASSPSGQSYGYTF. DNA for the CDR3: TGTGCCAGCAGTCCTTCTGGCCAAAGTTATGGCTACACCTTC.

The chain links TRBV10-3 to TRBJ2-7; TRBD2 is a possible D gene (6 bases). Germline loops: CDR1 ENHRY, CDR2 SYGVKD. There are 15 residues in the CDR3. V lost 4 bases, J lost 0 bases, and 13 bases lay in between. The CDR3 is CAISGQLAVSYEQYF. Written as DNA, the CDR3 is TGTGCCATCAGTGGGCAGTTAGCGGTCTCCTACGAGCAGTACTTC.

The chain joins TRBV29-1 to TRBJ2-2; 7 nucleotides agree with TRBD2. V was pared by 6 bases and J by 4 bases, with 17 bases of the junction left unmatched. The germline V gene has CDR1 SQVTM and CDR2 ANQGSEA. The CDR3 totals 17 residues. CDR3 bases: TGCAGCGTGACAGTACCGGGACTACAGATTTCCACCGGGGAGCTGTTTTTT. Translating it yields CSVTVPGLQISTGELFF.

The V gene is TRBV25-1, the J gene TRBJ2-5; 7 nucleotides match TRBD1. Germline CDR1 MGHDK, CDR2 SYGVNS. The CDR3 has 14 residues. V was clipped by 3 bases and J by 1 base; unmatched bases: 2. The CDR3: CASSETGTQETQYF. In DNA, the CDR3 is TGTGCCAGCAGTGAGACAGGGACCCAAGAGACCCAGTACTTC.

The chain combines TRBV6-2 or TRBV6-3 with TRBJ2-7, with no clear D. V dropped 2 bases and J dropped 6 bases, with 14 bases sitting between them. Germline V CDR1 and CDR2: MNHEY, SVGEGT. The CDR3 is made up of 14 amino acids. CDR3 bases: TGTGCCAGCAGTTACGAGGTCCGTGGAACCGAGCAGTACTTC. Translating gives CASSYEVRGTEQYF.

This chain joins TRBV6-4 and TRBJ1-2, with D unresolved. V lost 4 bases, J lost 8 bases, and 14 bases lay in between. The CDR3 covers 13 residues. Per germline, CDR1 MRHNA and CDR2 SNTAGT. This chain's CDR3 is CASSAQPGSGYTF. The CDR3 DNA follows: TGTGCCAGCAGTGCCCAACCGGGGAGCGGCTACACCTTC.

The V call is TRBV6-5, the J call TRBJ2-3; 8 bases match TRBD2. This CDR3 comprises 15 residues. J lost 0 bases, V lost 7 bases, and 6 bases had no gene match. Germline lookup yields CDR1 MNHEY and CDR2 SVGAGI. CDR3 nucleotides: TGTGCCAGCACCGTTAGCGGGAAAAGCACAGATACGCAGTATTTT. It translates to CASTVSGKSTDTQYF.

The chain couples TRBV14 to TRBJ2-1; TRBD2 agrees at 9 bases. Trimming at V came to 4 bases and at J to 3 bases, leaving 10 bases not matched to a gene. Germline-derived CDR1 and CDR2 are SGHDN and FVKESK. CDR3 length: 17 amino acids. CDR3 DNA sequence: TGTGCCAGCAGCCCCAATAGCGGGAGTGTTCTCTACAATGAGCAGTTCTTC. Translating it yields CASSPNSGSVLYNEQFF.

CDR3 region: CSVDASNLGTGGCYEQYF. In nucleotides, the CDR3 is TGCAGCGTTGATGCGTCCAATCTCGGGACAGGGGGCTGTTACGAGCAGTACTTC. V is TRBV29-1 and J is TRBJ2-7; 12 bases are shared with TRBD1. V lost 3 bases, J lost 4 bases, and 16 bases stayed unmatched. The CDR3 sequence is 18 residues long. CDR1 SQVTM and CDR2 ANQGSEA come from the germline V gene.

This clone occurred once. The J gene is TRBJ2-3, the V gene TRBV9; D may be TRBD1 (5 bases). Germline lookup yields CDR1 SGDLS and CDR2 YYNGEE. Trimming cost V 3 bases and J 5 bases, with 19 bases left between them. The CDR3 runs to 16 residues. CDR3 amino acids: CASSARLQVEVDTQYF. The CDR3 bases are TGTGCCAGCAGCGCTAGATTACAGGTAGAGGTAGATACGCAGTATTTT. Looking up the rest from reference TRBV9 and TRBJ2-3 gives the full variable domain: DSGVTQTPKHLITATGQRVTLRCSPRSGDLSVYWYQQSLDQGLQFLIQYYNGEERAKGNILERFSAQQFPDLHSELNLSSLELGDSALYFCASSARLQVEVDTQYFGPGTRLTVL.

This clone was counted only a few times. The chain carries TRBV5-6 and TRBJ2-1, with TRBD1 matching over 8 bases. The V gene end was trimmed by 2 bases and the J gene end by 5 bases; junction bases not matched to a gene: 6. The CDR3 consists of 15 residues. CDR1 and CDR2 from the germline V gene are SGHDT and YYEEEE. This CDR3 is CASSFFGQGDNEQFF. The CDR3 bases are TGTGCCAGCAGCTTTTTTGGACAGGGAGACAATGAGCAGTTCTTC.